This T cell receptor (beta chain) was captured by sequencing in a study of blood T cell repertoires in COVID-19. On the study more broadly: The study drew acute and convalescent COVID-19 samples from the United States, Italy and Spain. In each case, the material was cDNA or gDNA derived from T cells, B-cell-depleted T cells, or PBMCs.

In the original workflow: Amplified reference gene primers provided the basis for estimating nucleated cell counts. Measured with immunoSEQ multiplex PCR; TCRdb has only the in-frame clones, and not every one. The D gene and trimming were derived from the DNA, and the V and J assignments and clone size from that table. Of roughly 93,000 clones in the sample, 87% are singletons; the top ten hold about 1.2%. Germline loops: CDR1 GTSNPN, CDR2 SVGIG (reference sequence). The CDR3 has 15 amino acids. V was clipped by 4 bases and J by 0 bases, with 13 bases between them. The receptor's source is a human donor in a cohort sampled during active COVID-19. Sequencing was carried out using peripheral blood. The chain is built from TRBV30 and TRBJ2-1, with D unresolved. The CDR3 DNA sequence: TGTGCCTGGAAAAGGAGTACAACCTCCTACAATGAGCAGTTCTTC. It is translated as CAWKRSTTSYNEQFF.